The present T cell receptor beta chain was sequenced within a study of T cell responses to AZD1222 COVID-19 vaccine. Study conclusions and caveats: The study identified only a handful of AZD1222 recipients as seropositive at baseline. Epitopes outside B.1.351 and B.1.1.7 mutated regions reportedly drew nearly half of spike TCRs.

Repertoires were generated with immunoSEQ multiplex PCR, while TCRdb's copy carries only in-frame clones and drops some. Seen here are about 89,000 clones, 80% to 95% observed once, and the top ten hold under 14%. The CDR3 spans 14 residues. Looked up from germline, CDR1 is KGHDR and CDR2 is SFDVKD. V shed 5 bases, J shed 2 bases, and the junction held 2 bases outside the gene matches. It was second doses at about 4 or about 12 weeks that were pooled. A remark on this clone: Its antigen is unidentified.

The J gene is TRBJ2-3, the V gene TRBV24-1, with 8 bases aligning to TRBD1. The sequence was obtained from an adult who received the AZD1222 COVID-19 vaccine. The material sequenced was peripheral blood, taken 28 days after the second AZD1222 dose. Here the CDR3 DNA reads TGTGCCACCAGTGCGACAGGGGTCACAGATACGCAGTATTTT. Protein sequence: CATSATGVTDTQYF.